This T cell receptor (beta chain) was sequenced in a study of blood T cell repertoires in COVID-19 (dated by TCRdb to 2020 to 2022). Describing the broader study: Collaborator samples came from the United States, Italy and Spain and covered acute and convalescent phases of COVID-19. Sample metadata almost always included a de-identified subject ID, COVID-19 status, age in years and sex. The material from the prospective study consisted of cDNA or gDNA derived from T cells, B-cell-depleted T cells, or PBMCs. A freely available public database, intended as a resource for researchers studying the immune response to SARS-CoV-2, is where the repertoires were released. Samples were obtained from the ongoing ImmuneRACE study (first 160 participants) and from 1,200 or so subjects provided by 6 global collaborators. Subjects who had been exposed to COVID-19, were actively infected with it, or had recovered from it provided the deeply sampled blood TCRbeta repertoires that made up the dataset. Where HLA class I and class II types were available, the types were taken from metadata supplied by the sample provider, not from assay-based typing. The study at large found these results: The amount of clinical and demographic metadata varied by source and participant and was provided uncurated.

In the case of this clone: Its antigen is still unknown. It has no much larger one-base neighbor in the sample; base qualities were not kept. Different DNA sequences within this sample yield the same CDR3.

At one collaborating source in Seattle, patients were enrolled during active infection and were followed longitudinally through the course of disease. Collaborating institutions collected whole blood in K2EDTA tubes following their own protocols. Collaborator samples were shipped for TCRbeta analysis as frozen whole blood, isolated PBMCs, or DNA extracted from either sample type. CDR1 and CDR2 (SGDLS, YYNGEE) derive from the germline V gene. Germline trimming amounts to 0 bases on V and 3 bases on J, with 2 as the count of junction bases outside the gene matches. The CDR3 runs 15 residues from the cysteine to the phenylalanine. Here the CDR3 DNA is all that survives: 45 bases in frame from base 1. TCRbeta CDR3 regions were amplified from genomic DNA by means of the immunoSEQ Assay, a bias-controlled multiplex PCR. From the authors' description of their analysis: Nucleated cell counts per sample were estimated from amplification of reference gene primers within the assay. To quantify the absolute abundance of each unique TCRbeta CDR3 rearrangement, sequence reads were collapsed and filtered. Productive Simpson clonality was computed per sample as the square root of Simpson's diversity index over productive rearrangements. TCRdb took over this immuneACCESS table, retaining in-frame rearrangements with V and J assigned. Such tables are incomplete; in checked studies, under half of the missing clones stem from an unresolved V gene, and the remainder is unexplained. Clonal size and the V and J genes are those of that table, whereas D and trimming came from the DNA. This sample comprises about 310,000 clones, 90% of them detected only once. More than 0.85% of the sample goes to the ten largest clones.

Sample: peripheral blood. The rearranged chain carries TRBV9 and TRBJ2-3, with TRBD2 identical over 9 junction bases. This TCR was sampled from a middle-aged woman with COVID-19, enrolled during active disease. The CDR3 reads CASSVGGGATDTQYF. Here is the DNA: TGTGCCAGCAGCGTAGGCGGGGGGGCGACAGATACGCAGTATTTT.